Below, 22 T cell receptor beta chains from the same sample are listed, as sequenced in a study of long-term antiretroviral therapy in people with HIV. The libraries were made with immunoSEQ v3.0 at survey level. Method: immunoSEQ multiplex PCR; TCRdb's copy keeps in-frame clones and lacks some. Among 25,000 to 35,000 clones, around 92% were seen once, and the ten largest hold less than 3.5%. The source was unsorted PBMCs, collected 7.4 years after starting antiretroviral therapy. The source of these receptors is a man aged 45-65 years with HIV.

This sequence joins TRBV7-8 and TRBJ2-1, with 12 positions matching TRBD1. The CDR3 length is 15 residues. After removal of 4 bases from V and 9 bases from J, the junction contained 7 bases not matched to a gene. CDR1 is SGHVS and CDR2 is FQNEAQ in the germline V gene. CDR3 DNA: TGTGCCAGCAGCTCGCCGGGACAGGGGGCAGCTGAGCAGTTCTTC. Translated, it gives CASSSPGQGAAEQFF.

The rearrangement links TRBV19 to TRBJ1-5; the D gene is possibly TRBD1 (5 bases). There are 15 residues in the CDR3. With 4 bases removed from V and 2 bases from J, the gap between germline ends came to 12 bases. The germline V gene encodes CDR1 LNHDA and CDR2 SQIVND (reference sequence). The CDR3 DNA reads TGTGCCAGTAGTAGGGACCACTGGGGCAATCAGCCCCAGCATTTT. The encoded protein is CASSRDHWGNQPQHF.

V usage is TRBV30 and J usage is TRBJ1-2; D may be TRBD1 (6 bases). Trimming shortened V by 6 bases and J by 8 bases, and 13 bases separated the two germline ends. Germline V CDR1 and CDR2: GTSNPN, SVGIG (reference sequence). The CDR3 totals 11 residues. The CDR3 nucleotides read TGTGCCTGTTATACAGGGAAGGGCTACACCTTC. Translating it yields CACYTGKGYTF.

V usage is TRBV5-1 and J usage is TRBJ2-1, with TRBD1 identical over 11 bases. This CDR3 is built from 14 residues. The germline gives CDR1 SGHRS, CDR2 YFSETQ. Losses at the gene ends were 4 bases for V and 6 bases for J; bases not matched to a gene: 3. CDR3 region: CASSPGTGGNEQFF. For the CDR3, the DNA is TGCGCCAGCAGCCCCGGGACAGGGGGCAATGAGCAGTTCTTC.

The rearrangement uses TRBV4-1 and TRBJ2-1; 9 bases are shared with TRBD2. CDR1 is MGHRA, CDR2 YSYEKL, per germline. The CDR3 runs 16 residues. With 4 bases clipped from V and 10 bases from J, the junction kept 14 bases outside the gene matches. CDR3 amino acids: CASSPIAGAPSEEQFF. CDR3 in DNA: TGCGCCAGCAGCCCTATAGCGGGGGCCCCCTCTGAGGAGCAGTTCTTC.

The chain employs TRBV11-2 and TRBJ2-7; TRBD1 might be the D (5 bases). Germline V lookup: CDR1 SGHAT, CDR2 FQNNGV. This CDR3 has 17 amino acids. Trimming removed 3 bases from V and 2 bases from J, with 20 bases in between. The CDR3 loop is CASSLTTAYRSTYEQYF. As DNA, the CDR3 is TGTGCCAGCAGCTTGACGACAGCATACCGATCGACCTACGAGCAGTACTTC.

This CDR3 is CASSPRVTIHSGANVLTF. CDR3 sequence (DNA): TGCGCCAGCAGCCCCAGGGTGACTATACACTCTGGGGCCAACGTCCTGACTTTC. J is TRBJ2-6 and V is TRBV5-1; the D call may be TRBD1 or TRBD2 (5 bases each). CDR3 length equals 18 residues. Germline V gene lookup returns CDR1 SGHRS and CDR2 YFSETQ. V shed 4 bases and J shed 0 bases, with 17 bases lying between them.

V is TRBV5-1 and J is TRBJ1-1, with unresolved D. V shed 5 bases and J shed 6 bases, with 11 bases lying between them. This CDR3 has 12 residues. Germline CDR1 SGHRS, CDR2 YFSETQ. CDR3 DNA: TGCGCCAGCAGACCGGACGGCGCTGAAGCTTTCTTT. Protein sequence: CASRPDGAEAFF. Based on the CDR3 plus reference TRBV5-1 and TRBJ1-1, the full variable domain is KAGVTQTPRYLIKTRGQQVTLSCSPISGHRSVSWYQQTPGQGLQFLFEYFSETQRNKGNFPGRFSGRQFSNSRSEMNVSTLELGDSALYLCASRPDGAEAFFGQGTRLTVV.

This clone was counted once. At the DNA level, this CDR3 is encoded by other sequences in the same sample as well. The rearrangement links TRBV5-1 to TRBJ2-1; no clear D gene. Trimming took off 1 base at V and 3 bases at J, with 5 bases between the two ends. Germline loops: CDR1 SGHRS, CDR2 YFSETQ. The CDR3 loop spans 13 amino acids. CDR3 amino acids: CASSLNSYNEQFF. The CDR3 coding sequence is TGCGCCAGCAGCTTGAACAGCTACAATGAGCAGTTCTTC.

The rearrangement joins TRBV11-2 to TRBJ1-3, with no clear D. V was pared by 4 bases and J by 2 bases, with 12 bases between. The CDR3 length is 15 residues. CDR1 and CDR2 from the germline V gene are SGHAT and FQNNGV. For the CDR3, the DNA is TGTGCCAGCAGCTCCGTTGGAGGGACTGGAAACACCATATATTTT. This translates into CASSSVGGTGNTIYF.

The J gene is TRBJ2-5, the V gene TRBV5-4; 11 bases align to TRBD2. The CDR3 covers 16 residues. The germline V gene encodes CDR1 SGHNT and CDR2 YYREEE (reference sequence). V shed 1 base, J shed 2 bases, and the junction held 4 bases outside the gene matches. The CDR3 is CASSLRLAGGQETQYF. The CDR3 region has the DNA TGTGCCAGCAGCTTGCGTCTAGCGGGGGGACAAGAGACCCAGTACTTC. The full variable domain, rest sourced from reference TRBV5-4 and TRBJ2-5, is ETGVTQSPTHLIKTRGQQVTLRCSSQSGHNTVSWYQQALGQGPQFIFQYYREEENGRGNFPPRFSGLQFPNYSSELNVNALELDDSALYLCASSLRLAGGQETQYFGPGTRLLVL.

A single count supports this clone. V and J are TRBV6-5 and TRBJ2-7, with 7 positions matching TRBD1. Germline CDR1 and CDR2: MNHEY and SVGAGI. Unmatched junction bases numbered 9, after V lost 6 bases and J lost 4 bases. This CDR3 is 14 amino acids long. CDR3: CASSPGTAFYEQYF. As DNA, the CDR3 is TGTGCCAGCAGCCCCGGGACAGCCTTTTACGAGCAGTACTTC.

This rearrangement joins TRBV5-1 to TRBJ2-7; D unclear. The length of the CDR3 is 14 residues. Germline V gene lookup returns CDR1 SGHRS and CDR2 YFSETQ. V was trimmed by 5 bases and J by 1 base, leaving 13 bases between them. The CDR3: CASRGDGWSYEQYF. Written as DNA, the CDR3 is TGCGCCAGCAGGGGTGACGGCTGGTCCTACGAGCAGTACTTC.

This chain connects TRBV5-1 to TRBJ1-6; D is undetermined. Trimming cost V 1 base and J 10 bases, with 9 bases left between them. In germline, CDR1 is SGHRS, CDR2 YFSETQ. The CDR3 runs 13 residues. The DNA of the CDR3 is TGCGCCAGCAGCTTGAATTTAAACTCACCCCTCCACTTT. This translates into CASSLNLNSPLHF. Full variable domain (outside the CDR3, taken from reference TRBV5-1 and TRBJ1-6): KAGVTQTPRYLIKTRGQQVTLSCSPISGHRSVSWYQQTPGQGLQFLFEYFSETQRNKGNFPGRFSGRQFSNSRSEMNVSTLELGDSALYLCASSLNLNSPLHFGNGTRLTVT.

As regards this clone: One end of the junction does not line up with germline, which may come from a read error. The rearrangement joins TRBV12-5 to TRBJ1-4; TRBD1 might be the D (6 bases). CDR3 length equals 14 residues. Germline-derived CDR1 and CDR2 are LGHNT and FRNRAP. CDR3 region: CASGFGTTNEKLFF. CDR3 nucleotide sequence: TGTGCTAGTGGTTTCGGGACAACGAATGAAAAACTGTTTTTT.

This chain connects TRBV4-3 to TRBJ2-7; D tentatively reads TRBD1 or TRBD2 (5 bases each). The CDR3 length is 14 residues. CDR1 is LGHNA, CDR2 YSLEER, per germline. Deletions cut 1 base from V and 6 bases from J, with 13 bases between. The chain's CDR3 is CASSQVTGRAEQYF. In nucleotides, the CDR3 is TGCGCCAGCAGCCAAGTGACGGGACGGGCCGAGCAGTACTTC.

This clone has only one observation. The rearrangement uses TRBV9 and TRBJ2-2; D might be TRBD2 (6 bases). Trimming cost V 5 bases and J 3 bases, with 8 bases left between them. Germline V lookup: CDR1 SGDLS, CDR2 YYNGEE. The CDR3 totals 13 residues. The CDR3 region has the DNA TGTGCCAGCAGTGGGACTTACACCGGGGAGCTGTTTTTT. Protein product: CASSGTYTGELFF.

This rearrangement joins TRBV10-1 to TRBJ2-1; D possibly matches TRBD1 or TRBD2 (6 bases each). The CDR3 runs to 15 residues. Germline CDR1 WNHNN, CDR2 SYGVQD (reference sequence). V was trimmed by 3 bases and J by 8 bases, leaving 17 bases between them. CDR3 loop: CASSDGGRRGDEQFF. The CDR3 nucleotides read TGCGCCAGCAGTGATGGGGGGCGAAGGGGCGATGAGCAGTTCTTC.

J is TRBJ1-3 and V is TRBV7-2; D is unresolved. The CDR3 runs 15 residues. Germline values: CDR1 SGHTA, CDR2 FQGNSA. V lost 1 base to trimming and J lost 2 bases, with 9 bases between them. Written as DNA, the CDR3 is TGTGCCAGCAGCTTAGTAGTTCAGCCTGGAAACACCATATATTTT. Protein sequence: CASSLVVQPGNTIYF. Full variable domain (remainder filled in from reference TRBV7-2 and TRBJ1-3): GAGVSQSPSNKVTEKGKDVELRCDPISGHTALYWYRQSLGQGLEFLIYFQGNSAPDKSGLPSDRFSAERTGGSVSTLTIQRTQQEDSAVYLCASSLVVQPGNTIYFGEGSWLTVV.

The sample holds one count of this clone. The chain joins TRBV15 to TRBJ1-5, with D hard to call. The ends were cut back, 4 bases at V and 4 bases at J, with 8 bases in the middle. The CDR3 covers 13 residues. The germline gives CDR1 LNHNV, CDR2 YYDKDF (reference sequence). The CDR3 bases are TGTGCCACCAGCACCGACAAAAATCAGCCCCAGCATTTT. Its protein product is CATSTDKNQPQHF.

The V gene is TRBV29-1, the J gene TRBJ2-4; a possible D gene is TRBD1 (6 bases). CDR1 is SQVTM and CDR2 is ANQGSEA in the germline V gene. Trimming shortened V by 1 base and J by 8 bases, and 12 bases separated the two germline ends. There are 13 residues in the CDR3. CDR3 nucleotide sequence: TGCAGCGTTGAAGGAGGCAGGGGAGACATTCAGTACTTC. Its translation is CSVEGGRGDIQYF. Full variable domain (outside the CDR3, taken from reference TRBV29-1 and TRBJ2-4): SAVISQKPSRDICQRGTSLTIQCQVDSQVTMMFWYRQQPGQSLTLIATANQGSEATYESGFVIDKFPISRPNLTFSTLTVSNMSPEDSSIYLCSVEGGRGDIQYFGAGTRLSVL.

V and J are TRBV5-4 and TRBJ1-2, with unresolved D. V lost 1 base to trimming and J lost 3 bases, with 10 bases between them. The germline V gene encodes CDR1 SGHNT and CDR2 YYREEE (reference sequence). The CDR3 has 14 amino acids. The CDR3 region is CASSLFPRDYGYTF. The CDR3 DNA reads as TGTGCCAGCAGCTTGTTCCCGAGGGACTATGGCTACACCTTC.